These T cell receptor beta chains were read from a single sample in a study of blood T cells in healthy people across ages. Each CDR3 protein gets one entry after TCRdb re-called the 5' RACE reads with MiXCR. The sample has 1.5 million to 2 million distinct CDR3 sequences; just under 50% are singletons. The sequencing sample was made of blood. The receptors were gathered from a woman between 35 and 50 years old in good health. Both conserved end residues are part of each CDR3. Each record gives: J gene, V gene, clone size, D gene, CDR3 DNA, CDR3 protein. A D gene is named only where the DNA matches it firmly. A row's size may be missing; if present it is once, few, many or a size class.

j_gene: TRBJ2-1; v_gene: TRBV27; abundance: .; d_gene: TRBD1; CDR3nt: TGTGCCAGCAGTTTAGCCAGGGGGCATTTAACTGAGCAGTTCTTC; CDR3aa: CASSLARGHLTEQFF
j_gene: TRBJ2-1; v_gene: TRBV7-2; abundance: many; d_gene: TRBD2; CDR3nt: TGTGCCAGCAGCCGAGGACTAGCGGCTTACAATGAGCAGTTCTTC; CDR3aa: CASSRGLAAYNEQFF
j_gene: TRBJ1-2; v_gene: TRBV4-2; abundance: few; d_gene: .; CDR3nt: TGTGCCAGCAGCCAGGGGACTGGGTCGGGCTACACCTTC; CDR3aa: CASSQGTGSGYTF
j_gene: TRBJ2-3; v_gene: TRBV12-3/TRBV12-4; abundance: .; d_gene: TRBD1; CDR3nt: TGTGCCAGCGCCCCCTCCCGGACAGGGTCAGATACGCAGTATTTT; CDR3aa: CASAPSRTGSDTQYF
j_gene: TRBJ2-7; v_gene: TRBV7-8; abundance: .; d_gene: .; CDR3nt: TGTGCCAGCAGCTTTCCGACACCCTTCTACGAGCAGTACTTC; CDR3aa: CASSFPTPFYEQYF
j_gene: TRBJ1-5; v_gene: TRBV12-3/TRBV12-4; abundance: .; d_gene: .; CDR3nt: TGTGCCAGCAGTTTTAGGCAGTCTAGCAATCAGCCCCAGCATTTT; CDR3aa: CASSFRQSSNQPQHF
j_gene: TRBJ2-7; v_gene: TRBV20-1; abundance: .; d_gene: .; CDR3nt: TGCAGTGCTAGCTTTTTCAACGAGCAGTACTTC; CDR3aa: CSASFFNEQYF
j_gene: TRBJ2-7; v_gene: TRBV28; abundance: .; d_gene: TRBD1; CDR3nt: TGTGCCAGCAGTTTACCCCGACAGGGTCCCAACGAGCAGTACTTC; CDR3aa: CASSLPRQGPNEQYF
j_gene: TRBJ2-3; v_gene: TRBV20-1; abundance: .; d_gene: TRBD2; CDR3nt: TGCAGTGCCGAGCGGGGCAGCACAGATACGCAGTATTTT; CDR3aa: CSAERGSTDTQYF
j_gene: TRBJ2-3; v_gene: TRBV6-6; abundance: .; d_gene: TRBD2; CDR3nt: TGTGCCACCATAGCGGGGGCCTCAACAGATACGCAGTATTTT; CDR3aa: CATIAGASTDTQYF
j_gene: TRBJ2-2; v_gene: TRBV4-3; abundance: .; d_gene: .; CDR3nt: TGCGCCAGCAGCCAAGATGGTGAGAGCGCGAACACCGGGGAGCTGTTTTTT; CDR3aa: CASSQDGESANTGELFF
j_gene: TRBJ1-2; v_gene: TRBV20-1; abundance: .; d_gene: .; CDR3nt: TGCAGTGCCGGGCGTCAGGTAAAGGATCCGCGAGGCTACACCTTC; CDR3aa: CSAGRQVKDPRGYTF
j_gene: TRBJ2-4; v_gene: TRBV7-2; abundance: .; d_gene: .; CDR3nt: TGTGCCAGCAGCTACCCGGATAGCATTCAGTACTTC; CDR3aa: CASSYPDSIQYF
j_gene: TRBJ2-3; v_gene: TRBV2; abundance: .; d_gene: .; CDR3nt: TGTGTCAGCAGTGCGTCGGGAGATAGCACAGATACGCAGTATTTT; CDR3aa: CVSSASGDSTDTQYF
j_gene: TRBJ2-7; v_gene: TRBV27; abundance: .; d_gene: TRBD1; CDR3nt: TGTGCCAGCAGTTTCAGGGACAGGGTCCCCTACGAGCAGTACTTC; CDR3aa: CASSFRDRVPYEQYF
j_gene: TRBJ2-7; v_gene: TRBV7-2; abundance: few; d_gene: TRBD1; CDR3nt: TGTGCCAGCAGCACCCGACAGGGGATCGACGAGCAGTACTTC; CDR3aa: CASSTRQGIDEQYF
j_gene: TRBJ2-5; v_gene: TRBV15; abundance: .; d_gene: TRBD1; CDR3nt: TGTGCCACCAGCATCCCTTTGAGACAGGGGGAAGCACAAGAGACCCAGTACTTC; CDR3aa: CATSIPLRQGEAQETQYF
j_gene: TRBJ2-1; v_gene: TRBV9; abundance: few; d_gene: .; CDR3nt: TGTGCCAGCAGCGTAGATCCGGGCGGCAGCTCCTACAATGAGCAGTTCTTC; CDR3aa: CASSVDPGGSSYNEQFF
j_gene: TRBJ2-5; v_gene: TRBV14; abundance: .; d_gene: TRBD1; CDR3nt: TGTGCCAGCAGCCAAGGGACAGGGGGTGCCACCCAGTACTTC; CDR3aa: CASSQGTGGATQYF
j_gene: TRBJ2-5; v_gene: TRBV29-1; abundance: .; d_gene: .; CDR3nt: TGCAGCGTTGAGGGAGCAGGGGCACTAGAGACCCAGTACTTC; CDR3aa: CSVEGAGALETQYF
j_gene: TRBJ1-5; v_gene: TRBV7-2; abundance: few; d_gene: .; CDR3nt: TGTGCCAGCAGCTTAGCGGGCACAGGGTTGGGTCAGCCCCAGCATTTT; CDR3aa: CASSLAGTGLGQPQHF
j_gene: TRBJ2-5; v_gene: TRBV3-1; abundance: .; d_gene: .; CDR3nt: TGTGCCAGCAGCCAAGTAGGGGCCAGGGAGGAGACCCAGTACTTC; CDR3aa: CASSQVGAREETQYF
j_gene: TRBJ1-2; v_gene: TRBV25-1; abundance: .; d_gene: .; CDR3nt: TGTGCCAGCAGTGGACTCAACTATGGCTACACCTTC; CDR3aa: CASSGLNYGYTF
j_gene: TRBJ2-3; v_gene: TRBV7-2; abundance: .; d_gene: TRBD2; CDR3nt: TGTGCCAGCAGCTTAGTCCTCCGACTAGCGGGGGGAAGTACGCAGTATTTT; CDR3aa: CASSLVLRLAGGSTQYF
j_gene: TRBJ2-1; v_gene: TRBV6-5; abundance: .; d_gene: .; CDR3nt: TGTGCCAGCAGGATCACACAGGGAAGCTCCTACAATGAGCAGTTCTTC; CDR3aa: CASRITQGSSYNEQFF
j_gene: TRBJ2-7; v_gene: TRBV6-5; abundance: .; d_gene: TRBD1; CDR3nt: TGTGCCGCCAGGGACAGGCCGAGCTCCTACGAGCAGTACTTC; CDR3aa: CAARDRPSSYEQYF